These 14 T cell receptor beta chains were sequenced from one sample in a study of cytotoxic CD8 clonotypes in ibrutinib-treated CLL. Clones were read by immunoSEQ multiplex PCR, and TCRdb kept only the in-frame ones, dropping some. The sample includes approximately 190,000 clones, 75% to 80% of them seen just once. The sequences come from PBMCs, collected after 12 months of ibrutinib treatment. The receptors originated from a human donor with chronic lymphocytic leukemia.

V is TRBV5-6 and J is TRBJ1-2; no reliable D call. The CDR3 covers 12 residues. Germline CDR1 reads SGHDT; CDR2 reads YYEEEE. Trimming pared 0 bases from V and 13 bases from J, leaving 13 bases between. CDR3 residues: CASSLAGRAGTF. As DNA, the CDR3 is TGTGCCAGCAGCTTGGCGGGTAGGGCGGGCACCTTC.

The rearrangement links TRBV5-4 to TRBJ2-5, with D perhaps TRBD2 (6 bases). The CDR3 spans 14 residues. V lost 1 base, J lost 5 bases, and 12 bases lay in between. Germline CDR1 and CDR2: SGHNT and YYREEE (reference sequence). Here the CDR3 DNA reads TGTGCCAGCAGCTTGTGGGGTGCGGGGGAGACCCAGTACTTC. It codes for CASSLWGAGETQYF. Based on the CDR3 plus reference TRBV5-4 and TRBJ2-5, the full variable domain is ETGVTQSPTHLIKTRGQQVTLRCSSQSGHNTVSWYQQALGQGPQFIFQYYREEENGRGNFPPRFSGLQFPNYSSELNVNALELDDSALYLCASSLWGAGETQYFGPGTRLLVL.

The rearrangement links TRBV7-8 to TRBJ2-7, with TRBD2 as a possible D gene (5 bases). The CDR3 is 12 amino acids. The V end was cut by 5 bases, the J end by 7 bases, with 12 bases between. Germline V gene lookup returns CDR1 SGHVS and CDR2 FQNEAQ. DNA of the CDR3: TGTGCCAGCAGCCGAGGGTGGGTAGAGCAGTACTTC. Translating it yields CASSRGWVEQYF.

The chain joins TRBV19 to TRBJ1-1; D may be TRBD1 (5 bases). This CDR3 is built from 18 residues. CDR1 and CDR2 (germline): LNHDA, SQIVND (reference sequence). V lost 5 bases to trimming and J lost 0 bases, with 22 bases between them. Written as DNA, the CDR3 is TGTGCCAGTAGTCGCCCCCGGGACCCGACTGCGCTGAACACTGAAGCTTTCTTT. Its translation: CASSRPRDPTALNTEAFF.

For the CDR3, the DNA is TGTGCCAGTAGTATTCTAGACAGGGGGAACACTGAAGCTTTCTTT. Translating it yields CASSILDRGNTEAFF. This sequence joins TRBV19 and TRBJ1-1, with 8 bases that match TRBD1. The CDR3 has 15 amino acids. The V and J ends lost 3 bases and 1 base, in that order; junction bases with no gene match: 4. Germline CDR1 LNHDA, CDR2 SQIVND (reference sequence).

V is TRBV27 and J is TRBJ2-2; no clear D gene. Trimming stripped 6 bases from V and 2 bases from J, with 10 bases between. CDR1 and CDR2 (germline): MNHEY, SMNVEV (reference sequence). The CDR3 is 14 amino acids. The CDR3 loop reads CASSHNVNTGELFF. CDR3 coding DNA: TGTGCCAGCAGCCACAATGTAAACACCGGGGAGCTGTTTTTT.

The rearrangement joins TRBV2 to TRBJ2-3, with 7 bases matching TRBD1. Germline-derived CDR1 and CDR2 are SNHLY and FYNNEI. V lost 5 bases and J lost 4; bases outside the gene matches: 9. The CDR3 consists of 15 residues. CDR3 region: CASSNERGTADTQYF. The DNA for the CDR3 is TGTGCCAGCAGTAACGAGAGGGGGACAGCAGATACGCAGTATTTT.

This clone has a handful of counts. The chain joins TRBV30 to TRBJ2-7; possible D gene TRBD1, 5 bases. Germline V gene lookup returns CDR1 GTSNPN and CDR2 SVGIG (reference sequence). Trimming pared 1 base from V and 7 bases from J, leaving 11 bases between. The CDR3 length is 12 residues. Here the CDR3 reads CAWSEQGLEQYF. DNA of the CDR3: TGTGCCTGGAGTGAGCAGGGTCTAGAGCAGTACTTC.

This chain connects TRBV4-2 to TRBJ1-1; D uncertain. Trimming removed 1 base from V and 4 bases from J, with 4 bases in between. Germline CDR1 LGHNA, CDR2 YNFKEQ. This CDR3 comprises 12 residues. DNA for the CDR3: TGTGCCAGCAGCCAAGTGGGCACTGAAGCTTTCTTT. Amino acid sequence: CASSQVGTEAFF.

V and J are TRBV12-5 and TRBJ1-2; D possibly corresponds to TRBD1 (6 bases). V gave up 2 bases and J gave up 7 bases, with 11 bases separating them. The CDR3 has 13 amino acids. Germline CDR1 is LGHNT and CDR2 is FRNRAP. CDR3 amino acids: CASGLTGLGGYTF. The CDR3 nucleotides read TGTGCTAGTGGTTTGACAGGGCTAGGTGGCTACACCTTC.

The rearrangement links TRBV25-1 to TRBJ2-6, with D possibly TRBD1 on 5 matching bases. V was clipped by 7 bases and J by 1 base, with 8 bases between them. This CDR3 has 14 amino acids. The germline V gene has CDR1 MGHDK and CDR2 SYGVNS. CDR3 loop: CASTKGSGANVLTF. CDR3 DNA sequence: TGTGCCAGCACCAAGGGGTCTGGGGCCAACGTCCTGACTTTC.

V gene TRBV19 combines with J gene TRBJ2-5; D is perhaps TRBD1 or TRBD2 (7 bases each). V lost 5 bases to trimming and J lost 5 bases, with 15 bases between them. CDR1 is LNHDA and CDR2 is SQIVND in the germline V gene (reference sequence). There are 14 residues in the CDR3. The CDR3 DNA is TGTGCCAGTAGTCCCAGGGGGGGCCGCGAGACCCAGTACTTC. Encoded protein: CASSPRGGRETQYF.

This chain uses TRBV5-1 with TRBJ2-7, with 10 nucleotides matching TRBD2. The length of the CDR3 is 16 residues. V was clipped by 2 bases and J by 4 bases; unmatched bases: 9. Germline loops: CDR1 SGHRS, CDR2 YFSETQ. The CDR3 is CASSFGEAGGQYEQYF. The CDR3 DNA follows: TGCGCCAGCAGCTTTGGTGAAGCGGGGGGGCAGTACGAGCAGTACTTC.

This chain connects TRBV9 to TRBJ2-7; D possibly uses TRBD1 or TRBD2 (5 bases each). Trimming cost V 0 bases and J 0 bases, with 10 bases left between them. The CDR3 spans 15 residues. Germline loops: CDR1 SGDLS, CDR2 YYNGEE. CDR3 DNA sequence: TGTGCCAGCAGCGTAGGAGCAGGGAGCTCCTACGAGCAGTACTTC. This translates into CASSVGAGSSYEQYF.